Listed below are T cell receptor beta chains from one sample, sequenced in a study of blood T cells in healthy people across ages. TCRdb fed the 5' RACE reads into MiXCR, producing one record per CDR3 protein. The table shows more than 600,000 distinct CDR3 sequences, with around a quarter occurring only once. In addition, the sample was reused for a study of T cells of mothers and their children.

Sequencing was performed on blood. These receptors were obtained from a boy aged 10-17 years in good health. CDR3s include the opening cysteine and the closing phenylalanine or tryptophan. A D gene is named only where the DNA matches it firmly. Some rows mark clone size as missing; the rest say once, few, many or name a class of expanded clone.

j_call: TRBJ2-5
d_call: NA
clone_size: few
cdr3_length: 14
v_call: TRBV7-9
cdr3_nt: TGTGCCAGCAGCTTAGAATTGGCCCAAGAGACCCAGTACTTC
cdr3_aa: CASSLELAQETQYF

j_call: TRBJ2-1
d_call: TRBD2
clone_size: few
cdr3_length: 15
v_call: TRBV20-1
cdr3_nt: TGCAGTGCTAGAAGCGAAGCGGGGCCCTACAATGAGCAGTTCTTC
cdr3_aa: CSARSEAGPYNEQFF

j_call: TRBJ2-1
d_call: TRBD2
clone_size: NA
cdr3_length: 15
v_call: TRBV5-4
cdr3_nt: TGTGCCAGCAGCTTGTTGGTAGCGGGAGACGGTGAGCAGTTCTTC
cdr3_aa: CASSLLVAGDGEQFF

j_call: TRBJ2-5
d_call: TRBD1
clone_size: NA
cdr3_length: 13
v_call: TRBV20-1
cdr3_nt: TGCAGTGCCGAAGGGACAGGGGGCGGAGAGCAGTACTTC
cdr3_aa: CSAEGTGGGEQYF

j_call: TRBJ2-7
d_call: NA
clone_size: few
cdr3_length: 16
v_call: TRBV4-2
cdr3_nt: TGTGCCAGCACCACCACAGGTGGGCAGGTGCCGTTGGAGCAGTACTTC
cdr3_aa: CASTTTGGQVPLEQYF

j_call: TRBJ2-7
d_call: TRBD1
clone_size: few
cdr3_length: 15
v_call: TRBV6-2/TRBV6-3
cdr3_nt: TGTGCCAGCAGTTTGGAGACAGGGCCCCCCTACGAGCAGTACTTC
cdr3_aa: CASSLETGPPYEQYF

j_call: TRBJ2-7
d_call: TRBD2
clone_size: NA
cdr3_length: 14
v_call: TRBV20-1
cdr3_nt: TGCAGTGCCACCCTCGGGGGGGAAGCCTACGAGCAGTACTTC
cdr3_aa: CSATLGGEAYEQYF

j_call: TRBJ2-5
d_call: NA
clone_size: NA
cdr3_length: 12
v_call: TRBV28
cdr3_nt: TGTGCCAGCAGGGGACGTCAAGAGACCCAGTACTTC
cdr3_aa: CASRGRQETQYF

j_call: TRBJ2-3
d_call: NA
clone_size: NA
cdr3_length: 15
v_call: TRBV13
cdr3_nt: TGTGCCAGCAGCTTAGCCGGGACTCTTACAGATACGCAGTATTTT
cdr3_aa: CASSLAGTLTDTQYF

j_call: TRBJ1-1
d_call: NA
clone_size: NA
cdr3_length: 15
v_call: TRBV4-1
cdr3_nt: TGCGCCAGCAGCCCCCCTCCCCGGGGAGGGACTGAAGCTTTCTTT
cdr3_aa: CASSPPPRGGTEAFF

j_call: TRBJ1-1
d_call: NA
clone_size: NA
cdr3_length: 13
v_call: TRBV3-1
cdr3_nt: TGTGCCAGCAGCCAAGGGGAGGGCACTGAAGCTCTCTTT
cdr3_aa: CASSQGEGTEALF

j_call: TRBJ1-3
d_call: NA
clone_size: NA
cdr3_length: 16
v_call: TRBV9
cdr3_nt: TGTGCCAGCAGCGCAAATACCCGGACACCGGGAAACACCATATATTTT
cdr3_aa: CASSANTRTPGNTIYF

j_call: TRBJ2-3
d_call: NA
clone_size: few
cdr3_length: 14
v_call: TRBV7-3
cdr3_nt: TGTGCCAGCAGCCCCGGGACGGCCACAGATACGCAGTATTTT
cdr3_aa: CASSPGTATDTQYF

j_call: TRBJ1-2
d_call: NA
clone_size: NA
cdr3_length: 12
v_call: TRBV11-1
cdr3_nt: TGTGCCAGCAGCCCATGGTCGTATGGCTACACCTTC
cdr3_aa: CASSPWSYGYTF

j_call: TRBJ1-5
d_call: TRBD1
clone_size: NA
cdr3_length: 14
v_call: TRBV27
cdr3_nt: TGTGCCAGCAGCCTGGACAGGAACAATCAGCCCCAGCATTTT
cdr3_aa: CASSLDRNNQPQHF

j_call: TRBJ2-1
d_call: TRBD2
clone_size: NA
cdr3_length: 16
v_call: TRBV28
cdr3_nt: TGTGCCAGCGGTTGGACTAGCGGGAGTACCTACAATGAGCAGTTCTTC
cdr3_aa: CASGWTSGSTYNEQFF

j_call: TRBJ1-4
d_call: TRBD1
clone_size: NA
cdr3_length: 13
v_call: TRBV28
cdr3_nt: TGTGCCAGCAGTTTAGCCGACAGGGTCAAACTGTTTTTT
cdr3_aa: CASSLADRVKLFF

j_call: TRBJ2-6
d_call: NA
clone_size: few
cdr3_length: 15
v_call: TRBV27
cdr3_nt: TGTGCCAGCAGTATGGCCGGGGCTGGGGCCAACGTCCTGACTTTC
cdr3_aa: CASSMAGAGANVLTF

j_call: TRBJ2-5
d_call: NA
clone_size: few
cdr3_length: 15
v_call: TRBV7-2
cdr3_nt: TGTGCCAGCAGCTTATGGGGCCCCCGGGGCGAGACCCAGTACTTC
cdr3_aa: CASSLWGPRGETQYF

j_call: TRBJ2-1
d_call: NA
clone_size: NA
cdr3_length: 15
v_call: TRBV7-9
cdr3_nt: TGTGCCAGCAGCTCCCACACTAGCTCCTACAATGAGCAGTTCTTC
cdr3_aa: CASSSHTSSYNEQFF

j_call: TRBJ1-3
d_call: NA
clone_size: NA
cdr3_length: 14
v_call: TRBV20-1
cdr3_nt: TGCAGTGCTAGACGGGGCGGCTCTGGAAACACCATATATTTT
cdr3_aa: CSARRGGSGNTIYF

j_call: TRBJ2-3
d_call: TRBD2
clone_size: few
cdr3_length: 16
v_call: TRBV4-3
cdr3_nt: TGCGCCAGCAGCCATGCAGCGGGGGGGCTCGGAGATACGCAGTATTTT
cdr3_aa: CASSHAAGGLGDTQYF

j_call: TRBJ1-1
d_call: NA
clone_size: many
cdr3_length: 13
v_call: TRBV7-3
cdr3_nt: TGTGCCAGCAGCTTGATGGGGGACACTGAAGCTTTCTTT
cdr3_aa: CASSLMGDTEAFF

j_call: TRBJ2-1
d_call: TRBD1
clone_size: NA
cdr3_length: 17
v_call: TRBV4-1
cdr3_nt: TGCGCCAGCAGCCAACTTAAGAGACAGGGGGCTTTGAATGAGCAGTTCTTC
cdr3_aa: CASSQLKRQGALNEQFF

j_call: TRBJ1-2
d_call: TRBD1
clone_size: NA
cdr3_length: 15
v_call: TRBV14
cdr3_nt: TGTGCCAGCAGCCCCCGGGACAGACTAGGCTATGGCTACACCTTC
cdr3_aa: CASSPRDRLGYGYTF

j_call: TRBJ2-1
d_call: TRBD2
clone_size: NA
cdr3_length: 15
v_call: TRBV9
cdr3_nt: TGTGCCAGCAGCACTAGCGGGACCACCTACAATGAGCAGTTCTTC
cdr3_aa: CASSTSGTTYNEQFF

j_call: TRBJ2-3
d_call: NA
clone_size: NA
cdr3_length: 14
v_call: TRBV19
cdr3_nt: TGTGCCAGTAGTATAGGGACTAGCACAGATACGCAGTATTTT
cdr3_aa: CASSIGTSTDTQYF

j_call: TRBJ2-5
d_call: TRBD2
clone_size: NA
cdr3_length: 15
v_call: TRBV7-2
cdr3_nt: TGTGCCAGCAGCAGAGGAGCGGGAGTTCAGGAGACCCAGTACTTC
cdr3_aa: CASSRGAGVQETQYF

j_call: TRBJ2-7
d_call: TRBD2
clone_size: NA
cdr3_length: 14
v_call: TRBV27
cdr3_nt: TGTGCCAGCAGCCGACTAGCGGGAACTGGCGAGCAGTACTTC
cdr3_aa: CASSRLAGTGEQYF

j_call: TRBJ2-7
d_call: TRBD1
clone_size: few
cdr3_length: 16
v_call: TRBV5-1
cdr3_nt: TGCGCCAGCAGCCCGGACAACAGGGGTTCCTTCTACGAGCAGTACTTC
cdr3_aa: CASSPDNRGSFYEQYF

j_call: TRBJ1-2
d_call: NA
clone_size: few
cdr3_length: 13
v_call: TRBV6-2/TRBV6-3
cdr3_nt: TGTGCCAGTGCCTCGGGGGTGCCCTATGGCTACACCTTC
cdr3_aa: CASASGVPYGYTF

j_call: TRBJ2-1
d_call: TRBD1
clone_size: NA
cdr3_length: 16
v_call: TRBV9
cdr3_nt: TGTGCCAGCAGCGTAGCTCGGACAGGGGGCTGGAATGAGCAGTTCTTC
cdr3_aa: CASSVARTGGWNEQFF

j_call: TRBJ1-2
d_call: NA
clone_size: many
cdr3_length: 12
v_call: TRBV12-3/TRBV12-4
cdr3_nt: TGTGCCAGCAGTTTGGGGCAGGGGGGCTACACCTTC
cdr3_aa: CASSLGQGGYTF

j_call: TRBJ2-1
d_call: NA
clone_size: few
cdr3_length: 15
v_call: TRBV10-1
cdr3_nt: TGCGCCAGCAGCCGGGACTCGAGCTCCTACAATGAGCAGTTCTTC
cdr3_aa: CASSRDSSSYNEQFF

j_call: TRBJ2-7
d_call: TRBD1
clone_size: NA
cdr3_length: 16
v_call: TRBV4-1
cdr3_nt: TGCGCCAGCAGCCAACCCCGGGACAGGGTGACCTACGAGCAGTACTTC
cdr3_aa: CASSQPRDRVTYEQYF

j_call: TRBJ2-7
d_call: NA
clone_size: few
cdr3_length: 14
v_call: TRBV12-3/TRBV12-4
cdr3_nt: TGTGCCAGCAGTTTTTCGGGAGCAGGAGACGAGCAGTACTTC
cdr3_aa: CASSFSGAGDEQYF

j_call: TRBJ2-3
d_call: TRBD2
clone_size: once
cdr3_length: 15
v_call: TRBV4-1
cdr3_nt: TGCGCCAGCAGCCCGGAGGGAGGGGCGGCAGATACGCAGTATTTT
cdr3_aa: CASSPEGGAADTQYF

j_call: TRBJ2-7
d_call: NA
clone_size: few
cdr3_length: 16
v_call: TRBV4-1
cdr3_nt: TGCGCCGGCAGCCAAGACTCGGGTGGGGCTGGCTACGAGCAGTACTTC
cdr3_aa: CAGSQDSGGAGYEQYF